Listed below are T cell receptor beta chains from one sample, sequenced in a study of CD8 T cells in ankylosing spondylitis. TCRdb recomputed calls from the 5' RACE reads with MiXCR, one row per CDR3 protein. The profile covers approximately 150,000 distinct CDR3 sequences, with under 35% appearing a single time and about 5.5% taken by the ten largest. Source material: synovial fluid, either unsorted or a sorted T cell fraction (not recorded which). The receptors derive from a male donor with ankylosing spondylitis. Each CDR3 is given with its conserved first and last residue. A D gene is named only where the DNA matches it firmly. Where a row states a size, it is once, few, many or the class of an expanded clone; other rows omit it.

>TRBJ2-2|TRBV10-3|TRBD2|few
CAMNPGGPTGELFF
TGTGCCATGAACCCGGGGGGACCAACCGGGGAGCTGTTTTTT
>TRBJ2-5|TRBV7-3|TRBD2|few
CASSPSGRALSETQYF
TGTGCCAGCAGCCCTTCTGGGAGGGCCCTCTCGGAGACCCAGTACTTC
>TRBJ1-5|TRBV28|.|.
CASTPASNQPQHF
TGTGCCAGCACCCCAGCTAGCAATCAGCCCCAGCATTTT
>TRBJ2-1|TRBV12-3/TRBV12-4|TRBD2|.
CASTNSGRNYNEQFF
TGTGCCAGCACCAATAGCGGGAGGAACTACAATGAGCAGTTCTTC
>TRBJ2-1|TRBV25-1|.|many
CASSELEVLRNEQFF
TGTGCCAGCAGTGAATTGGAGGTTCTTAGAAATGAGCAGTTCTTC
>TRBJ1-1|TRBV7-9|.|few
CASSLLMNTEAFF
TGTGCCAGCAGCTTACTTATGAACACTGAAGCTTTCTTT
>TRBJ2-3|TRBV4-1|.|.
CASSLQGLRADTQYF
TGCGCCAGCAGCCTTCAAGGGTTACGGGCGGATACGCAGTATTTT
>TRBJ1-4|TRBV28|TRBD1|many
CASKKGTGRYEKLFF
TGTGCCAGCAAAAAAGGGACAGGGAGATATGAAAAACTGTTTTTT
>TRBJ1-1|TRBV6-5|.|many
CASSYGIGLNTEAFF
TGTGCCAGCAGTTACGGAATAGGGTTGAACACTGAAGCTTTCTTT
>TRBJ2-7|TRBV5-1|.|many
CASSLVGGTYEQYF
TGCGCCAGCAGCTTGGTAGGCGGGACCTACGAGCAGTACTTC
>TRBJ1-2|TRBV12-3/TRBV12-4|.|few
CASSLDNYGYTF
TGTGCCAGCAGTTTGGACAACTATGGCTACACCTTC
>TRBJ2-5|TRBV5-8|.|.
CASSPVLRDQETQYF
TGTGCCAGCAGCCCCGTCTTGCGGGACCAAGAGACCCAGTACTTC
>TRBJ2-3|TRBV2|.|.
CASSVEGIPDTQYF
TGTGCCAGCAGTGTAGAGGGGATCCCAGATACGCAGTATTTT
>TRBJ2-7|TRBV6-1|.|.
CASSENGDYEQYF
TGTGCCAGCAGTGAGAACGGAGACTACGAGCAGTACTTC
>TRBJ2-1|TRBV6-2/TRBV6-3|TRBD2|few
CASSYSTSGSYNEQFF
TGTGCCAGCAGTTACTCGACTAGCGGGAGCTACAATGAGCAGTTCTTC
>TRBJ2-5|TRBV29-1|TRBD2|many
CSAGRAGGETQYF
TGCAGCGCCGGAAGGGCGGGGGGTGAGACCCAGTACTTC
>TRBJ1-3|TRBV7-9|TRBD1|.
CASSTSGQGRSGNTIYF
TGTGCCAGCAGCACGTCGGGACAGGGAAGATCTGGAAACACCATATATTTT
>TRBJ2-1|TRBV6-1|.|.
CASSGHQNYEQFF
TGTGCCAGCAGTGGCCACCAGAACTATGAGCAGTTCTTC
>TRBJ2-3|TRBV20-1|TRBD2|many
CSASAGGPTDTQYF
TGCAGTGCTAGTGCGGGAGGGCCGACAGATACGCAGTATTTT
>TRBJ2-1|TRBV11-3|TRBD1|.
CASSSRDRADEQFF
TGTGCCAGCAGCTCCCGGGACAGGGCGGATGAGCAGTTCTTC
>TRBJ2-1|TRBV29-1|.|.
CSVEGRNEQFF
TGCAGCGTTGAAGGTAGGAATGAGCAGTTCTTC
>TRBJ1-6|TRBV6-5|.|few
CASSYSAYYNSPLHF
TGTGCCAGCAGTTACTCGGCCTACTATAATTCACCCCTCCACTTT
>TRBJ2-3|TRBV20-1|.|.
CSADLSTDTQYF
TGCAGTGCCGATCTTAGCACAGATACGCAGTATTTT
>TRBJ2-7|TRBV6-1|TRBD2|.
CASSLTTSGITYEQYF
TGTGCCAGCAGTCTCACGACTAGCGGGATCACCTACGAGCAGTACTTC
>TRBJ2-1|TRBV28|.|few
CASSLTWENEQFF
TGTGCCAGCAGTTTAACCTGGGAGAATGAGCAGTTCTTC
>TRBJ1-1|TRBV30|TRBD1|few
CAGWDSGAFF
TGTGCCGGCTGGGACAGTGGAGCTTTCTTT
>TRBJ2-7|TRBV10-3|.|.
CAIRRDNEQYF
TGTGCCATCAGAAGGGATAACGAGCAGTACTTC
>TRBJ1-1|TRBV19|.|.
CASSFGRLEAFF
TGTGCCAGTAGTTTCGGACGGTTAGAAGCTTTCTTT
>TRBJ1-2|TRBV7-2|.|many
CASSLPPRGAHGYTF
TGTGCCAGCAGCTTACCCCCCCGGGGGGCCCATGGCTACACCTTC